This TCR beta chain is drawn from a study of cytomegalovirus exposure and HLA in healthy donors. Study at large: Assignment to the Caucasian-associated ancestry cluster applied to 81% of the approximately 420 genotyped donors. Study results and limitations: Researchers reported that three CMV-associated chains were confirmed in vitro as CMV antigen-specific. The investigators catalogued some 160 TCR beta chains as cytomegalovirus-associated.

As for this clone: Antigen specificity is unknown.

PCR primers comprised 60 Vbeta and 13 Jbeta primers. Here immunoSEQ multiplex PCR was the method, and the copy in TCRdb shows in-frame clones only, minus some. Among around 300,000 clones listed, about 83% were seen once. From germline, CDR1 is MDHEN and CDR2 SYDVKM. This CDR3 is built from 13 residues. With 5 bases removed from V and 5 bases from J, the gap between germline ends came to 12 bases. Sequenced material: PBMCs. V and J are TRBV28 and TRBJ1-2, with D tentatively TRBD1 (6 bases). The sequence came from a woman in her forties in good health and CMV-seropositive. The DNA of the CDR3 is TGTGCCAGCAGTGAACAGGGAGGGTATGGCTACACCTTC. Its translation: CASSEQGGYGYTF.